These 14 T cell receptor beta chains share one sample of origin, sequenced in a study of human T cells and chemical hapten exposure listed by TCRdb under 2021. The time point tag for this specimen amounts to: pre-sensitization, week 0. The sample's treatment or condition label is to be understood as: therapeutic diphenylcyclopropenone sensitization with weekly scalp DPC. Libraries were built with RACE. TCRdb shows the sequencer as NextSeq 500. TCRdb reworked the public reads: Q25 trimming with fastp, MiXCR clone assembly, productive beta chains retained. Rows merge per CDR3 protein into single entries with the most common DNA and genes. The sample data list 150,000 to 200,000 distinct CDR3 sequences, and around 30% of these were observed just once. The top ten clonotypes cover just under 3% of the sample. The sequencing used whole blood, collected in connection with sensitization to the hapten diphenylcyclopropenone (DPC). The receptors were sampled from a young woman with alopecia areata. Some clones in this sample may be carry-over from other donors' samples.

The chain carries TRBV4-2 and TRBJ2-1, with D possibly being TRBD2 (6 bases). From germline, CDR1 is LGHNA and CDR2 YNFKEQ. The V end lost 1 base, the J end lost 8 bases, and 15 bases lay between the germline ends. The CDR3 is 15 residues long. CDR3 protein: CASSQGSWGGDEQFF. The CDR3 DNA reads TGTGCCAGCAGCCAAGGGAGTTGGGGCGGGGATGAGCAGTTCTTC.

DNA of the CDR3: TGTGCCAGCAGTCCCCAGGGCGGACCCTACGAGCAGTACTTC. It specifies CASSPQGGPYEQYF. This chain links TRBV6-2 or TRBV6-3 with TRBJ2-7, with D possibly being TRBD1 (5 bases). This CDR3 contains 14 residues. The V and J ends lost 5 bases and 2 bases respectively, with 13 bases between them. CDR1 MNHEY and CDR2 SVGEGT come from the germline V gene.

Remarks on this clonotype: A junction end diverges from the germline sequence, so it may reflect a read error. V is TRBV7-2 and J is TRBJ1-1; TRBD1 is a possible D gene (6 bases). Germline V lookup: CDR1 SGHTA, CDR2 FQGNSA. This CDR3 spans 14 amino acids. The CDR3 nucleotides are TGTGCCAGCAGCTTAGAGGGGGGACCCACTGGAGCTTTCTTT. Translating it yields CASSLEGGPTGAFF.

This chain joins TRBV20-1 and TRBJ2-7; D gene uncertain. CDR3 length equals 13 residues. The V gene's germline CDR1 is DFQATT and CDR2 SNEGSKA (reference sequence). Trimming stripped 1 base from V and 3 bases from J, with 10 bases between. The CDR3 region has the DNA TGCAGTGCTAGAGGGGGTGTACTCTACGAGCAGTACTTC. Residues: CSARGGVLYEQYF.

V and J are TRBV7-3 and TRBJ1-1; 7 bases fit TRBD1. Per the germline V gene, CDR1 is SGHTA and CDR2 is FQGTGA. V lost 3 bases to trimming and J lost 5 bases; unmatched junction nucleotides: 3. The CDR3 has 13 residues. CDR3 protein: CASSLSRGTEAFF. CDR3 coding DNA: TGTGCCAGCAGCTTGAGCAGGGGGACTGAAGCTTTCTTT.

This sequence joins TRBV2 and TRBJ1-3, with TRBD1 matching over 11 bases. This CDR3 has 14 residues. Germline V gene lookup returns CDR1 SNHLY and CDR2 FYNNEI. Trimming cost V 6 bases and J 2 bases; bases outside gene matches: 0. CDR3 nucleotide sequence: TGTGCCAGCAGGGACAGGGGGCCTGGAAACACCATATATTTT. It is translated as CASRDRGPGNTIYF.

This clonotype appeared a few times. This chain joins TRBV5-1 and TRBJ1-1, with TRBD1 matching over 8 bases. CDR3 length: 16 residues. Germline CDR1 and CDR2: SGHRS and YFSETQ. Trimming removed 4 bases from V and 0 bases from J; junction bases left unmatched: 8. The CDR3 region is CASSQRPGQVNTEAFF. For the CDR3, the DNA is TGCGCCAGCAGCCAAAGACCGGGACAGGTGAACACTGAAGCTTTCTTT.

The chain couples TRBV4-1 to TRBJ2-2; TRBD1 agrees at 10 bases. Trimming took 2 bases from V and 7 from J; bases not matched to a gene: 7. The CDR3 extends over 16 amino acids. Germline CDR1 reads MGHRA; CDR2 reads YSYEKL. The DNA for the CDR3 is TGCGCCAGCAGCCAACTAGACAGGGGGCGGATCGGGGAGCTGTTTTTT. This gives the protein CASSQLDRGRIGELFF.

This chain links TRBV28 with TRBJ1-2; the match to TRBD1 covers 11 bases. V lost 9 bases, J lost 11 bases, and 11 bases stayed unmatched. The CDR3 is made up of 13 amino acids. Germline-derived CDR1 and CDR2 are MDHEN and SYDVKM. The CDR3 sequence: CASASGQGARYTF. The CDR3 DNA reads as TGTGCCAGTGCCTCCGGACAGGGGGCGAGGTACACCTTC.

This clonotype was observed a handful of times. J is TRBJ1-4 and V is TRBV11-1, with a tentative D call TRBD1 (5 bases). CDR1 SGHAT and CDR2 FQDESV come from the germline V gene (reference sequence). V was trimmed by 1 base and J by 5 bases, leaving 14 bases between them. This CDR3 contains 16 residues. The CDR3 reads CASSLGGASLNEKLFF. The CDR3 nucleotides are TGTGCCAGCAGCTTAGGAGGGGCGTCGTTGAATGAAAAACTGTTTTTT.

This clonotype has only a few counts. The CDR3 protein is CASSGNSPLHF. CDR3 nucleotide sequence: TGTGCCAGCAGTGGGAATTCACCCCTCCACTTT. This chain joins TRBV2 and TRBJ1-6, with no clear D. Germline V lookup: CDR1 SNHLY, CDR2 FYNNEI. Trimming took off 4 bases at V and 7 bases at J, with 2 bases between the two ends. This CDR3 is built from 11 residues.

In this sample, this clonotype turned up a few times. This chain links TRBV27 with TRBJ2-7, with D unclear. This CDR3 contains 15 residues. Germline-derived CDR1 and CDR2 are MNHEY and SMNVEV (reference sequence). V lost 1 base, J lost 0 bases, and 10 bases lay in between. This chain's CDR3 is CASSLYRGSSYEQYF. DNA for the CDR3: TGTGCCAGCAGTTTATATCGTGGAAGCTCCTACGAGCAGTACTTC.

This clonotype has only a few counts. At one end the junction does not follow the germline gene, possibly because of a read error. The chain has TRBV28 and TRBJ1-5; TRBD1 matches at 7 bases. The CDR3 is made up of 15 amino acids. Germline values: CDR1 MDHEN, CDR2 SYDVKM. CDR3 region: CASRRNLGQPQPQHF. The CDR3 DNA is TGTGCAAGCAGAAGGAACTTGGGACAGCCTCAGCCCCAGCATTTT.

CDR3 nucleotides: TGTGCCAGCAGCCCCACAGGGGCCCTAACTGAAGCTTTCTTT. It specifies CASSPTGALTEAFF. The genes are TRBV3-1 and TRBJ1-1; 7 bases align to TRBD1. V lost 4 bases to trimming and J lost 5 bases; unmatched junction nucleotides: 7. The CDR3 has 14 residues. Looked up from germline, CDR1 is LGHDT and CDR2 is YNNKEL (reference sequence).